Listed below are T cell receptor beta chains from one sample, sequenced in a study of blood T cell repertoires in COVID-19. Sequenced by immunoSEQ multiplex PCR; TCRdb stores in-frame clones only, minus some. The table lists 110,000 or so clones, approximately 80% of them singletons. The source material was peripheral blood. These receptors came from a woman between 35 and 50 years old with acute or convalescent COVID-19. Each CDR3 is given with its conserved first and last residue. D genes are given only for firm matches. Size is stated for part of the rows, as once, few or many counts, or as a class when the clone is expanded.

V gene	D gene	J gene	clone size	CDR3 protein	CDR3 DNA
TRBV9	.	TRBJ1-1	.	CASSVGPGNTEAFF	TGTGCCAGCAGCGTAGGTCCGGGAAACACTGAAGCTTTCTTT
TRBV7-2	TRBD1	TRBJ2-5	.	CASSLMTGYGETQYF	TGTGCCAGCAGCTTAATGACAGGGTACGGAGAGACCCAGTACTTC
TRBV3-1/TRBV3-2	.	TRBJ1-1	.	CASSRPGWNTEAFF	TGTGCCAGCAGCCGGCCCGGGTGGAACACTGAAGCTTTCTTT
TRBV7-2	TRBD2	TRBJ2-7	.	CASSSQVAGGPYEQYF	TGTGCCAGCAGCTCACAAGTAGCGGGGGGGCCCTACGAGCAGTACTTC
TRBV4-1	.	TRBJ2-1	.	CASSQEENTVSNEQFF	TGCGCCAGCAGCCAAGAGGAGAATACGGTTAGCAATGAGCAGTTCTTC
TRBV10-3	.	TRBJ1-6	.	CAISGGPAIEPLHF	TGTGCCATCAGTGGTGGGCCAGCCATCGAACCCCTCCACTTT
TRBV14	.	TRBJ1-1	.	CASSQPNTEAFF	TGTGCCAGCAGCCAACCAAACACTGAAGCTTTCTTT
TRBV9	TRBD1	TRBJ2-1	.	CASSPWTGLYNEQFF	TGTGCCAGCAGCCCCTGGACAGGGCTTTACAATGAGCAGTTCTTC
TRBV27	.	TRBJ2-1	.	CASSPNTHNEQFF	TGTGCCAGCAGCCCCAACACGCACAATGAGCAGTTCTTC
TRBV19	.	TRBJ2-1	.	CASDNNHEQFF	TGTGCCAGTGACAACAACCATGAGCAGTTCTTC
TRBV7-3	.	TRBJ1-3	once	CASSHRQIYSGNTIYF	TGTGCCAGCAGCCACCGACAGATATACTCTGGAAACACCATATATTTT
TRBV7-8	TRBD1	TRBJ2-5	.	CASSLTGMETQYF	TGTGCCAGCAGCTTGACAGGGATGGAGACCCAGTACTTC
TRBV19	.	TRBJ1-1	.	CASSVSTGFSNTEAFF	TGTGCCAGTAGTGTCAGCACGGGTTTTTCGAACACTGAAGCTTTCTTT
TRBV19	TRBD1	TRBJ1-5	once	CATGQGGYQPQHF	TGTGCCACCGGACAGGGGGGTTATCAGCCCCAGCATTTT
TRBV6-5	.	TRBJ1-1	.	CASSLNRDTEAFF	TGTGCCAGCAGTCTCAACAGGGACACTGAAGCTTTCTTT
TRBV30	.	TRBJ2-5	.	CAWSRTAQETQYF	TGTGCCTGGAGTCGGACAGCACAAGAGACCCAGTACTTC
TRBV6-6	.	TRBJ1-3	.	CASSKYSTVSGNTIYF	TGTGCCAGCAGTAAATACTCGACAGTCTCTGGAAACACCATATATTTT
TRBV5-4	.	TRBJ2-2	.	CASSASHGELFF	TGTGCCAGCAGCGCCAGTCACGGGGAGCTGTTTTTT
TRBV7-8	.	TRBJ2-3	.	CASSPYTDTQYF	TGTGCCAGCAGCCCCTACACAGATACGCAGTATTTT
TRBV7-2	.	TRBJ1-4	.	CASSLRPGYATNEKLFF	TGTGCCAGCAGCTTACGACCGGGATATGCAACTAATGAAAAACTGTTTTTT
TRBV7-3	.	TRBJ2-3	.	CASSPPGSTDTQYF	TGTGCCAGCAGCCCCCCAGGTAGCACAGATACGCAGTATTTT
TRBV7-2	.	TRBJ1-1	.	CASSPHRGADTEAFF	TGTGCCAGCAGCCCGCACCGGGGGGCTGACACTGAAGCTTTCTTT
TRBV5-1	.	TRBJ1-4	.	CASSLTGLREKLFF	TGCGCCAGCAGCTTGACAGGGCTTCGAGAAAAACTGTTTTTT
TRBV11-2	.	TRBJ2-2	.	CASSLEGRTGELFF	TGTGCCAGCAGCTTAGAAGGCAGGACCGGGGAGCTGTTTTTT
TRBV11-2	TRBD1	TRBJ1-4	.	CASSSPTTGGFEKLFF	TGTGCCAGCAGCTCACCGACGACAGGGGGTTTTGAAAAACTGTTTTTT
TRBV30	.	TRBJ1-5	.	CAWSGDTNQPQHF	TGTGCCTGGAGTGGGGACACTAATCAGCCCCAGCATTTT
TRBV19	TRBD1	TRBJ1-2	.	CASTFPGGNYGYTF	TGTGCCAGTACATTCCCAGGGGGGAACTATGGCTACACCTTC
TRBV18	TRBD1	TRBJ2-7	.	CASSKRQGAPYEQYF	TGTGCCAGCTCAAAAAGACAGGGGGCTCCCTACGAGCAGTACTTC